A selection of T cell receptor beta chains follows, all from one sample in a study of T cell repertoires in aging, cancer and after chemotherapy. TCRdb reprocessed the multiplex PCR reads with MiXCR, giving one entry per CDR3 protein. The table lists about 10,000 distinct CDR3 sequences, under 40% of them singletons. Input material: blood. These receptors came from a human donor in good health. The CDR3 runs from the conserved cysteine through the conserved F or W. Fields, in order: V gene, D gene, clone size, CDR3 protein. D genes are given only for firm matches. A clone size is listed for some rows: how often the clone was seen (once, few, many), or a class if it is expanded.

v_gene: TRBV18; d_gene: TRBD2; abundance: NA; CDR3aa: CASSPLYLAGGTTQYF
v_gene: TRBV5-1; d_gene: NA; abundance: NA; CDR3aa: CASSLVGLAGNEQFF
v_gene: TRBV19; d_gene: NA; abundance: NA; CDR3aa: CASSILLASEQFF
v_gene: TRBV19; d_gene: NA; abundance: NA; CDR3aa: CASSIGQYSNYGYTF
v_gene: TRBV6-2/TRBV6-3; d_gene: NA; abundance: medium-sized; CDR3aa: CASSSDSGANVLTF
v_gene: TRBV27; d_gene: TRBD1; abundance: few; CDR3aa: CASSLAGGQYEQYF
v_gene: TRBV6-1; d_gene: NA; abundance: few; CDR3aa: CASSDRTQYF
v_gene: TRBV5-1; d_gene: NA; abundance: NA; CDR3aa: CASSLAGYYNEQFF
v_gene: TRBV6-5; d_gene: TRBD2; abundance: few; CDR3aa: CAPTTSGRATETQYF
v_gene: TRBV24-1; d_gene: TRBD2; abundance: NA; CDR3aa: CATSDSRGTDTQYF
v_gene: TRBV5-1; d_gene: NA; abundance: few; CDR3aa: CASSSPSGELFF
v_gene: TRBV27; d_gene: NA; abundance: NA; CDR3aa: CASSSLEAYNEQFF
v_gene: TRBV19; d_gene: NA; abundance: NA; CDR3aa: CASSMTGATEAFF
v_gene: TRBV19; d_gene: NA; abundance: once; CDR3aa: CASSFGYTEAFF
v_gene: TRBV19; d_gene: TRBD1; abundance: NA; CDR3aa: CGTRGGADTQYF
v_gene: TRBV15; d_gene: TRBD2; abundance: NA; CDR3aa: CATSREPAGGPNGELFF
v_gene: TRBV27; d_gene: NA; abundance: NA; CDR3aa: CASSGGLSGGNTIYF
v_gene: TRBV5-1; d_gene: NA; abundance: NA; CDR3aa: CASSFTPRPRTGYNEQFF
v_gene: TRBV19; d_gene: NA; abundance: few; CDR3aa: CASSIMGHSNTEAFF
v_gene: TRBV7-9; d_gene: NA; abundance: NA; CDR3aa: CASSLAVRGEQYF
v_gene: TRBV28; d_gene: NA; abundance: NA; CDR3aa: CASRKGRVYF
v_gene: TRBV6-1; d_gene: TRBD1; abundance: NA; CDR3aa: CASKTGTGSSDTQYF
v_gene: TRBV19; d_gene: NA; abundance: NA; CDR3aa: CAWSVVGAREQYF
v_gene: TRBV7-3; d_gene: NA; abundance: NA; CDR3aa: CASSSANTGELFF
v_gene: TRBV27; d_gene: NA; abundance: few; CDR3aa: CASSLRGGETQYF
v_gene: TRBV5-1; d_gene: NA; abundance: NA; CDR3aa: CASSSTGPPLEQYF
v_gene: TRBV19; d_gene: NA; abundance: NA; CDR3aa: CASSVGPVYEQYF
v_gene: TRBV6-5; d_gene: TRBD2; abundance: few; CDR3aa: CASRFSGRNYNEQFF
v_gene: TRBV12-3/TRBV12-4; d_gene: TRBD1; abundance: few; CDR3aa: CASSRDSSSTDTQYF
v_gene: TRBV12-3/TRBV12-4; d_gene: NA; abundance: NA; CDR3aa: CASSFQETDTQYF
v_gene: TRBV15; d_gene: TRBD1; abundance: few; CDR3aa: CATSRTDRVEEKLFF
v_gene: TRBV6-2/TRBV6-3; d_gene: TRBD1; abundance: few; CDR3aa: CASSYRGQGSSGANVLTF
v_gene: TRBV18; d_gene: TRBD1; abundance: once; CDR3aa: CASGGDRGNEQFF
v_gene: TRBV5-6; d_gene: NA; abundance: NA; CDR3aa: CASSLLPDYEQYF
v_gene: TRBV20-1; d_gene: NA; abundance: NA; CDR3aa: CSARSASGLSYNEQFF
v_gene: TRBV5-4; d_gene: TRBD2; abundance: few; CDR3aa: CASSPGTSGTNYNEQFF
v_gene: TRBV19; d_gene: NA; abundance: medium-sized; CDR3aa: CASSTPGEAETQYF
v_gene: TRBV12-3/TRBV12-4; d_gene: TRBD1; abundance: NA; CDR3aa: CASSSYRGTGELFF
v_gene: TRBV27; d_gene: TRBD1; abundance: NA; CDR3aa: CASSLTGEPYNEQFF
v_gene: TRBV5-6; d_gene: TRBD1; abundance: NA; CDR3aa: CASSSQQGRTNEKLFF
v_gene: TRBV15; d_gene: NA; abundance: few; CDR3aa: CATSRDREEEQYF
v_gene: TRBV10-3; d_gene: TRBD2; abundance: NA; CDR3aa: CAIRGTSGSAGELFF
v_gene: TRBV29-1; d_gene: NA; abundance: NA; CDR3aa: CSVEGSGGLHF
v_gene: TRBV6-5; d_gene: TRBD1; abundance: once; CDR3aa: CASSQTIGQGLANVLTF